This note documents a single TCR beta chain sequence. Time point specified: patch test 1, 2 weeks after DPC sensitization. Specified treatment: therapeutic diphenylcyclopropenone sensitization with weekly scalp DPC. Alopecia patients between 18 and 70 years old and suitable for DPC were used as donors. The CDR3 sequence is 11 residues long. Trimming stripped 3 bases from V and 7 bases from J, with 6 bases between. These data come from a study of human T cells and chemical hapten exposure. Per the original methods: Samples ranged from roughly 20,000 to 700,000 TCRs, with a median of approximately 100,000. TCRdb passed the RACE reads through MiXCR, listing each CDR3 protein once. TCRdb, not the original authors, processed these V and J calls. The sample yields some 180,000 distinct CDR3 sequences, approximately 20% seen once.

The rearrangement links TRBV12-3 or TRBV12-4 to TRBJ2-5; D not certain. The sample was whole blood, taken in connection with sensitization to the hapten diphenylcyclopropenone (DPC). The receptor's source is a woman aged 50 to 60 with alopecia areata. Some clones in this sample may be carry-over from other donors' samples. For the CDR3, the DNA is TGTGCCAGCAGTTTGGGAAGGACCCAGTACTTC. Translating it yields CASSLGRTQYF.